Listed here is a single TCR beta chain. This same CDR3 is encoded by further DNA sequences in the sample. In germline, CDR1 is SGHRS, CDR2 YFSETQ. V dropped 3 bases and J dropped 5; count of bases not matched to a gene: 6. The CDR3 extends over 14 amino acids. The record originates from a study of shared clonotypes between healthy human individuals. For each subset, genomic DNA was distributed in equal portions over several immunoSEQ plates. Clones were sequenced by immunoSEQ multiplex PCR, and TCRdb holds only the in-frame ones, with some missing. The sample consists of about 2.3 million clones, just under 95% of them appearing once.

The TCR was taken from a man between 18 and 35 years old in good health. Some clones in this sample may be carry-over from other donors' samples. Sequencing was performed on naive CD4+ T cells from PBMCs. Subset reported: CD45RA+ positively selected. The V and J genes are TRBV5-1 and TRBJ1-1, with 8 bases that match TRBD1. CDR3 bases: TGCGCCAGCAGCTCGACAGGGGCAGGGACTGAAGCTTTCTTT. It encodes CASSSTGAGTEAFF.